Below are 5 T cell receptor beta chains sequenced from a single sample in a study of patients and donors after allogeneic stem cell transplantation (dated by TCRdb to about 2020). The library was obtained by RT-PCR. TCRdb shows the sequencer as NextSeq 550. TCRdb cleaned the public reads at Q25 with fastp, built clones with MiXCR and kept in-frame beta chains. Rows are combined by CDR3 protein, so each entry shows the most common genes and DNA. The sample yields some 90,000 distinct CDR3 sequences; about 48% were counted once. The ten top clones hold roughly 64% of the sample. Input material: blood, either unsorted or a sorted T cell fraction (not recorded which). Every receptor here comes from a human donor who was either an allogeneic HSCT recipient or a stem cell or donor lymphocyte infusion donor (not recorded which). It is not recorded whose cells these are; they may come from a transplant donor.

The chain links TRBV20-1 to TRBJ2-1, with a weak D call TRBD2 (5 bases). The CDR3 contains 14 residues. Germline CDR1 DFQATT, CDR2 SNEGSKA (reference sequence). V lost 0 bases, J lost 6 bases, and 12 bases lay in between. CDR3 sequence: CSARDATSSNEQFF. The DNA of the CDR3 is TGCAGTGCTAGAGATGCTACTAGTAGCAATGAGCAGTTCTTC.

This clonotype has only a few counts. The rearrangement links TRBV7-9 to TRBJ1-5; D is unresolved. The V end was cut by 4 bases, the J end by 5 bases, with 6 bases between. This CDR3 is 12 amino acids long. Germline V gene sequence: CDR1 SEHNR, CDR2 FQNEAQ (reference sequence). The CDR3 region is CASSSTDQPQHF. In DNA form, the CDR3 reads TGTGCCAGCAGCTCCACGGATCAGCCCCAGCATTTT.

On this clonotype itself: Germline is not matched at one junction end, which may reflect a read error. This chain joins TRBV4-3 and TRBJ2-3; 7 bases align to TRBD2. The germline gives CDR1 LGHNA, CDR2 YSLEER. The CDR3 is 14 residues long. CDR3 nucleotides: TGCGCCAGCAGCAAAGAAGAGCGGGAAGATACGCAGTATTTT. It translates to CASSKEEREDTQYF.

This clonotype was counted only a few times. The chain joins TRBV12-3 or TRBV12-4 to TRBJ1-2, with a possible D match to TRBD1 (6 bases). Trimming took 3 bases from V and 1 from J, leaving 9 bases between them. CDR3 length: 14 amino acids. In DNA form, the CDR3 reads TGTGCCAGCAGTTTTGGGGGCAATAACTATGGCTACACCTTC. It yields the protein CASSFGGNNYGYTF.

This rearrangement joins TRBV28 to TRBJ1-2; D gene unclear. Per germline, CDR1 MDHEN and CDR2 SYDVKM. V was clipped by 7 bases and J by 2 bases, with 14 bases between them. This CDR3 comprises 14 residues. CDR3 in amino acids: CASTAFDENYGYTF. The CDR3 coding sequence is TGTGCCAGCACCGCGTTCGACGAGAACTATGGCTACACCTTC.